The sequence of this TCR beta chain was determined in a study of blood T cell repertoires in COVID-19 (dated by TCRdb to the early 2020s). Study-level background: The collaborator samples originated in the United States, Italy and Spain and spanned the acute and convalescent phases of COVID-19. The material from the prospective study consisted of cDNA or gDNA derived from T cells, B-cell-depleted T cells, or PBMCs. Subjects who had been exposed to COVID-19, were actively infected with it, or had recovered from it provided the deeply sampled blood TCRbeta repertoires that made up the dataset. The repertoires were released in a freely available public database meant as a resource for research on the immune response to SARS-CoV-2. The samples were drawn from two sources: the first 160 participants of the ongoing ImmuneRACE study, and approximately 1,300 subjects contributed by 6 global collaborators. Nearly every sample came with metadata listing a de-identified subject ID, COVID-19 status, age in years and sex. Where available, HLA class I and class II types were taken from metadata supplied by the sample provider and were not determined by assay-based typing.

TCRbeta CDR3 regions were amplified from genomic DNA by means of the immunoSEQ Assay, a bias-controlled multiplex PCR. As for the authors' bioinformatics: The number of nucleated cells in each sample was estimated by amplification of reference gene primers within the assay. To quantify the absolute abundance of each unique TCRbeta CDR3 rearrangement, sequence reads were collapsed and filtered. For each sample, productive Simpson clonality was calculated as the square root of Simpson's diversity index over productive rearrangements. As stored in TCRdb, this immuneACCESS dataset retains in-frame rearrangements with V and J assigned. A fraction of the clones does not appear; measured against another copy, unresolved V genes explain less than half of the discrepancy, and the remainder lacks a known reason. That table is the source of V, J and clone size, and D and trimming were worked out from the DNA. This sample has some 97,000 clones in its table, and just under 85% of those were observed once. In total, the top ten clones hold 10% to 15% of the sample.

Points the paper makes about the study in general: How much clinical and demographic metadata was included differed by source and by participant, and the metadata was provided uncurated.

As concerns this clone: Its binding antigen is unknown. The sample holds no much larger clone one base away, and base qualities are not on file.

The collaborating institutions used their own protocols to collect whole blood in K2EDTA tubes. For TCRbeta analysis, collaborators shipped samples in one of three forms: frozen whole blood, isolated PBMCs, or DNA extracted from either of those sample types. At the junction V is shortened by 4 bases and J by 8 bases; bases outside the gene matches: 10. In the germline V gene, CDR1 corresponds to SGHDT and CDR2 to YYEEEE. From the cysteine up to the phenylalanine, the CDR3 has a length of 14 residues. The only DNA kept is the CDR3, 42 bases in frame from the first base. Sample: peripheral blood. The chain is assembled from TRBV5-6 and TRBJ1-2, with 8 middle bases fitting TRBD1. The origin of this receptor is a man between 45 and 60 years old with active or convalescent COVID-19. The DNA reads TGTGCCAGCAGCCGAGACCAGGGGGCATGGGGCTACACCTTC. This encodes CASSRDQGAWGYTF.